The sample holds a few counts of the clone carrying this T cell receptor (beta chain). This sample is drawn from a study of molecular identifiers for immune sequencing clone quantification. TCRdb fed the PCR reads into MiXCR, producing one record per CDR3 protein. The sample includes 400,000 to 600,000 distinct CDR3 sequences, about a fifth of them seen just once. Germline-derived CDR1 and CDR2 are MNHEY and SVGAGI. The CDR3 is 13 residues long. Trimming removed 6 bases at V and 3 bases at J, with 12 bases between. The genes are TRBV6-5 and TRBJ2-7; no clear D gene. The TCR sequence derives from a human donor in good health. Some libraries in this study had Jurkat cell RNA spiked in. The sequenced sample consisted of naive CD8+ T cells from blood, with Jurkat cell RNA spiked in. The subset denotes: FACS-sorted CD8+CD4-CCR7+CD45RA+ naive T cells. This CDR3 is CASRENRNYEQYF. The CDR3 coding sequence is TGTGCCAGCAGGGAAAATCGGAACTACGAGCAGTACTTC.